The present entry profiles one T cell receptor beta chain with its context. Profiling of TCR beta VDJ combinations and CDR3 sequences used genomic DNA as template. MiXCR, applied by TCRdb to the reads, yields one record per CDR3 protein. This table holds roughly 420,000 distinct CDR3 sequences, around 72% found once. The data stem from a study of CD8+CD57+ T cells in acquired aplastic anemia. The material sequenced was sorted CD4+, CD8+, or CD8+CD57+ T cells (not recorded which) from PBMCs. The receptor was isolated from a human donor in good health, serving as a control.

CDR3 sequence reads: CASSVREGGRTLTFF. The CDR3 DNA sequence: TGTGCCAGCAGCGTAAGGGAGGGGGGGAGAACACTGACTTTCTTT. The chain employs TRBV9 and TRBJ1-1; D may be TRBD1 (6 bases). Germline-derived CDR1 and CDR2 are SGDLS and YYNGEE. CDR3 length equals 15 residues. The V end was cut by 1 base, the J end by 12 bases, with 22 bases between.